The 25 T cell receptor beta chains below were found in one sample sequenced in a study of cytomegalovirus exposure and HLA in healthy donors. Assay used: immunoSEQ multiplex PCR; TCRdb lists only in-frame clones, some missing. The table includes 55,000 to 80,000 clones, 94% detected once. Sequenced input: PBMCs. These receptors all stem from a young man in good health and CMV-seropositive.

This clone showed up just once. The CDR3 bases are TGTGCCAGCAGCCCCCTCGAAGGGCGGGGAACCTACGAGCAGTACTTC. This codes for CASSPLEGRGTYEQYF. The J gene is TRBJ2-7, the V gene TRBV11-2; D might be TRBD2 (6 bases). Trimming removed 5 bases at V and 2 bases at J, with 19 bases between. Germline CDR1 reads SGHAT; CDR2 reads FQNNGV. This CDR3 region has 16 residues.

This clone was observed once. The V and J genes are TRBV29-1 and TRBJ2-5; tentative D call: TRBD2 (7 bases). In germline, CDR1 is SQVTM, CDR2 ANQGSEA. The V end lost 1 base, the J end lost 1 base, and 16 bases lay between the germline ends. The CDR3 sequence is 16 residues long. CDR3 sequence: CSVEGSTGGPQETQYF. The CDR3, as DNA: TGCAGCGTTGAAGGTTCCACGGGGGGCCCCCAAGAGACCCAGTACTTC. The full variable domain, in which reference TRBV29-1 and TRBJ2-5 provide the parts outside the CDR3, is SAVISQKPSRDICQRGTSLTIQCQVDSQVTMMFWYRQQPGQSLTLIATANQGSEATYESGFVIDKFPISRPNLTFSTLTVSNMSPEDSSIYLCSVEGSTGGPQETQYFGPGTRLLVL.

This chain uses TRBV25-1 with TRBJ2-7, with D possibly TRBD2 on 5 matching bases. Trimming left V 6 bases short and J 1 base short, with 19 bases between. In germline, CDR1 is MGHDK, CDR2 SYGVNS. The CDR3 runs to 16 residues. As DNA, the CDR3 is TGTGCCAGCAGCCTTAAACGGGGTTTAGGTTCCTACGAGCAGTACTTC. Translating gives CASSLKRGLGSYEQYF.

The CDR3 region has the DNA TGTGCCAGCAGTACATTAGCCTCATCCAATGAGCAGTTCTTC. This codes for CASSTLASSNEQFF. The J gene is TRBJ2-1, the V gene TRBV6-4; no firm D call. V lost 5 bases and J lost 6, with 14 bases in between. The CDR3 is 14 residues long. The germline V gene has CDR1 MRHNA and CDR2 SNTAGT.

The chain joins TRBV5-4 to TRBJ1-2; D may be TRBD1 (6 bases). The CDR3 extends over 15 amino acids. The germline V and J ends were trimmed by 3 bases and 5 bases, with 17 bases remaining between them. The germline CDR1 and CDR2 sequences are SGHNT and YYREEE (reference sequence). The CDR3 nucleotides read TGTGCCAGCAGCTCGAATACCGACAGGTTGTATGGCTACACCTTC. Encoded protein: CASSSNTDRLYGYTF.

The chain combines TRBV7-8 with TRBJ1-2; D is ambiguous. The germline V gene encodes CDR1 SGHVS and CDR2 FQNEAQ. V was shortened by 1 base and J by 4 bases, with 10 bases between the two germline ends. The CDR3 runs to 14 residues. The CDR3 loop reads CASSLDQTAYGYTF. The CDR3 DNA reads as TGTGCCAGCAGCTTAGATCAAACAGCCTATGGCTACACCTTC.

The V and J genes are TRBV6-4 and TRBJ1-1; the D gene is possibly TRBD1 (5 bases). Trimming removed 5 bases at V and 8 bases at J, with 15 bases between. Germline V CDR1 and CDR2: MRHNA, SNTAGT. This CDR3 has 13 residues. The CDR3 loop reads CASSHTRQSEAFF. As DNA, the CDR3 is TGTGCCAGCAGTCACACCCGACAGTCCGAAGCTTTCTTT.

This CDR3 is CASSLKAGGTDTQYF. CDR3 nucleotides: TGTGCCAGCAGCTTAAAAGCGGGGGGCACAGATACGCAGTATTTT. The V gene is TRBV7-3, the J gene TRBJ2-3, with 8 bases that match TRBD2. Unmatched junction bases numbered 1, after V lost 1 base and J lost 1 base. Looked up from germline, CDR1 is SGHTA and CDR2 is FQGTGA. This CDR3 is built from 15 residues.

The CDR3 here is CAYALRNAALVYGYTF. CDR3 DNA: TGTGCCTATGCTCTAAGGAACGCCGCTCTAGTCTATGGCTACACCTTC. The V gene is TRBV30, the J gene TRBJ1-2, with unresolved D. CDR1 and CDR2 from the germline V gene are GTSNPN and SVGIG (reference sequence). The CDR3 loop spans 16 amino acids. Trimming stripped 7 bases from V and 4 bases from J, with 25 bases between.

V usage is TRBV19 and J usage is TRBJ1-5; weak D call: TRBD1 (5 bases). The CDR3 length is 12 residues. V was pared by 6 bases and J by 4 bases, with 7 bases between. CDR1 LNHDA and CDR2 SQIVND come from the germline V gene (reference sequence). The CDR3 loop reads CASSRANQPQHF. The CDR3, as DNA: TGTGCCAGTAGCAGGGCAAATCAGCCCCAGCATTTT. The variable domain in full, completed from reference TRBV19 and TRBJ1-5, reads DGGITQSPKYLFRKEGQNVTLSCEQNLNHDAMYWYRQDPGQGLRLIYYSQIVNDFQKGDIAEGYSVSREKKESFPLTVTSAQKNPTAFYLCASSRANQPQHFGDGTRLSIL.

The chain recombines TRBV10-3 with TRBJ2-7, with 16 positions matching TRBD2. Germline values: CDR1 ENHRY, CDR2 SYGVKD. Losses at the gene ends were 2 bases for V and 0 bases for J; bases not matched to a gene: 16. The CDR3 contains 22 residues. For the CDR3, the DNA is TGTGCCATCAGTGAGAACGGGGTTCGTACGGGACTAGCGGGAGGGGCCTCCTACGAGCAGTACTTC. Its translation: CAISENGVRTGLAGGASYEQYF.

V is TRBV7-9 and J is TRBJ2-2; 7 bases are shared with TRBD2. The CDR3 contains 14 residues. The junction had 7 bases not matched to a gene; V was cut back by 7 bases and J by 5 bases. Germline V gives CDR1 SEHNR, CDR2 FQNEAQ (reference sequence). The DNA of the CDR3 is TGTGCCAGCAATGGCGGGAGAGCTACCGGGGAGCTGTTTTTT. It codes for CASNGGRATGELFF.

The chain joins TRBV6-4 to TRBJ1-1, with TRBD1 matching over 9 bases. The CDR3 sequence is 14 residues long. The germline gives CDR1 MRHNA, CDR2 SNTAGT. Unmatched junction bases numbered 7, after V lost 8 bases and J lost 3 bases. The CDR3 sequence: CASARTGEDTEAFF. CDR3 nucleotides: TGTGCCAGCGCAAGGACAGGGGAGGACACTGAAGCTTTCTTT.

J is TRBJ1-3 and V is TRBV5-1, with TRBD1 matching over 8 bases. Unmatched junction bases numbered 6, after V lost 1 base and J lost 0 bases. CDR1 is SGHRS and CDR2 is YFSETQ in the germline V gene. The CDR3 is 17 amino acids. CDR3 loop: CASSLSGGVFSGNTIYF. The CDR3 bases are TGCGCCAGCAGCTTGTCAGGGGGCGTATTCTCTGGAAACACCATATATTTT. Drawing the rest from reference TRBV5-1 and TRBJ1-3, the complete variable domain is KAGVTQTPRYLIKTRGQQVTLSCSPISGHRSVSWYQQTPGQGLQFLFEYFSETQRNKGNFPGRFSGRQFSNSRSEMNVSTLELGDSALYLCASSLSGGVFSGNTIYFGEGSWLTVV.

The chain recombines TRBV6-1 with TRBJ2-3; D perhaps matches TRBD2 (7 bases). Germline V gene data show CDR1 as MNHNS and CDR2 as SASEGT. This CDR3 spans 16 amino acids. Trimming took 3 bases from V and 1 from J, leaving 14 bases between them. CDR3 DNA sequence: TGTGCCAGCAGTGATCCGGGGGGCTCGGGCACAGATACGCAGTATTTT. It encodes CASSDPGGSGTDTQYF.

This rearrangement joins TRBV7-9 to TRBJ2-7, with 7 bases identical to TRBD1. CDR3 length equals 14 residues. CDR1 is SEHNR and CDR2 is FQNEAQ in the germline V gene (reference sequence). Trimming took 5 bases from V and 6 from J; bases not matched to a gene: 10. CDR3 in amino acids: CASSPKGAEGEQYF. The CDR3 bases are TGTGCCAGCAGCCCCAAGGGGGCCGAAGGCGAGCAGTACTTC.

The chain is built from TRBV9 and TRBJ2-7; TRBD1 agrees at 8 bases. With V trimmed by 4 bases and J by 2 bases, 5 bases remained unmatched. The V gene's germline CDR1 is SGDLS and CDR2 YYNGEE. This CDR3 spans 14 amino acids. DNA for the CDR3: TGTGCCAGCAGCCCTAGACAGGGGCCCTACGAGCAGTACTTC. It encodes CASSPRQGPYEQYF.

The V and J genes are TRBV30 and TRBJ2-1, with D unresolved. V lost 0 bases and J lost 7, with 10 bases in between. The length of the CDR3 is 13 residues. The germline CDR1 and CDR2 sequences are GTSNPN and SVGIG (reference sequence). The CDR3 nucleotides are TGTGCCTGGAGTGTATCATGGGCAAATGAGCAGTTCTTC. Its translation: CAWSVSWANEQFF.

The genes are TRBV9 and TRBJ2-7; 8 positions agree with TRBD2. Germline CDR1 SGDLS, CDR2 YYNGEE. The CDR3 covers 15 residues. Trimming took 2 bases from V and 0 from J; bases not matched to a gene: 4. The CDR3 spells CASSVGGAGSYEQYF. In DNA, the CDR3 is TGTGCCAGCAGCGTCGGGGGGGCAGGCTCCTACGAGCAGTACTTC.

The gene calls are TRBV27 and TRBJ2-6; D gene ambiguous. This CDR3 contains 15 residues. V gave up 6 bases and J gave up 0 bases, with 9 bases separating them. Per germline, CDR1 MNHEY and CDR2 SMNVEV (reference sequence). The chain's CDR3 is CASSFSPSGANVLTF. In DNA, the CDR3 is TGTGCCAGCAGCTTCTCTCCCTCTGGGGCCAACGTCCTGACTTTC.

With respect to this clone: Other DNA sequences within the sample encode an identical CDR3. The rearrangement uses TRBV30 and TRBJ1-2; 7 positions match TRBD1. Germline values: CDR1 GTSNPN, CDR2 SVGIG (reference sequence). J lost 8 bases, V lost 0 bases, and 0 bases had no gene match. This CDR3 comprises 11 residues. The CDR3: CAWSVGGGYTF. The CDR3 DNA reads TGTGCCTGGAGTGTAGGGGGCGGCTACACCTTC.

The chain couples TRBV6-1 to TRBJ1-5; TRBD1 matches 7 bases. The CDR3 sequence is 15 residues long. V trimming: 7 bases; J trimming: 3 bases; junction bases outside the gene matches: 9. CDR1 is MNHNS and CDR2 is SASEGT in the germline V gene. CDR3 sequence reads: CASKSTGEDNQPQHF. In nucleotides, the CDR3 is TGTGCCAGCAAGAGTACAGGGGAGGACAATCAGCCCCAGCATTTT.

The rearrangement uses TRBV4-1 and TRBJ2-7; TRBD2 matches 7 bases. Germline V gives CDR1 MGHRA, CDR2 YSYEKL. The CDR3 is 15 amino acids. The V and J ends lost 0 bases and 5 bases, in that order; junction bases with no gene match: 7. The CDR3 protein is CASSQDRREIHEQYF. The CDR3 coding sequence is TGCGCCAGCAGCCAAGATCGGCGGGAGATCCACGAGCAGTACTTC.

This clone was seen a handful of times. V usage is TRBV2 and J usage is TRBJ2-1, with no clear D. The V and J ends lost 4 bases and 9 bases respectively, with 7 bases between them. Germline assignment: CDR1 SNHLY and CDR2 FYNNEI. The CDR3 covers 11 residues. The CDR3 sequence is CASSVRREQFF. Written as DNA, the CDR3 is TGTGCCAGCAGTGTGAGGCGTGAGCAGTTCTTC.

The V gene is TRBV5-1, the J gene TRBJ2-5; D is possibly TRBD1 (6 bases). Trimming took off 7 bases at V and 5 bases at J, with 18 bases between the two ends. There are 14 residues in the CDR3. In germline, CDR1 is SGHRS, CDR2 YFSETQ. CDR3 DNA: TGCGCCAGCGGAGAAAAAGGGGGACGGGAGACCCAGTACTTC. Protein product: CASGEKGGRETQYF.